This T cell receptor beta chain was captured in a study of blood T cell repertoires in COVID-19. Overall study: The study drew acute and convalescent COVID-19 samples from the United States, Italy and Spain. Nucleic acid was either cDNA or gDNA, and it came from T cells, B-cell-depleted T cells, or PBMCs.

Per the original data handling: The authors estimated nucleated cell counts from reference gene primer amplification. Method: immunoSEQ multiplex PCR; TCRdb's copy keeps in-frame clones and lacks some. From that table come the V and J calls and clone size; the DNA was used to work out D and trimming. This table has around 53,000 clones, approximately 90% appearing once. Seattle patient enrollment occurred during active infection, with longitudinal follow-up thereafter. The clonotype was recovered from a woman aged 55-70 years with COVID-19, enrolled during active disease. Sequenced: peripheral blood.

In DNA, the CDR3 is TGTGCCAGCAGCTTGACAGACCAGAACACTGAAGCTTTCTTT. Translated, it gives CASSLTDQNTEAFF. V is TRBV6-5 and J is TRBJ1-1; TRBD1 is a possible D gene (5 bases). CDR1 is MNHEY and CDR2 is SVGAGI in the germline V gene. The CDR3 contains 14 residues. V dropped 6 bases and J dropped 1 base, with 12 bases sitting between them.